This entry lists 17 T cell receptor beta chains sequenced from one sample in a study of blood T cell repertoires in COVID-19. The table came from immunoSEQ multiplex PCR; TCRdb's copy has only in-frame clones and leaves some out. Seen here are 250,000 to 350,000 clones, more than 70% observed once, and the top ten hold approximately 2%. Sequencing was performed on PBMCs or T cells enriched from blood (not recorded which). These receptor sequences come from an older woman in a cohort exposed to, infected with or recovered from COVID-19 (not recorded which).

The rearrangement links TRBV28 to TRBJ1-5, with TRBD1 identical over 7 bases. From germline, CDR1 is MDHEN and CDR2 SYDVKM. The J segment lost 3 bases and the V segment lost 1 base, leaving 6 bases of the junction unmatched. The CDR3 has 16 amino acids. CDR3 in amino acids: CASSLLGQPYNQPQHF. Written as DNA, the CDR3 is TGTGCCAGCAGTTTATTGGGACAGCCATACAATCAGCCCCAGCATTTT.

J is TRBJ2-5 and V is TRBV9, with D uncertain. The CDR3 has 15 residues. Germline V gives CDR1 SGDLS, CDR2 YYNGEE. V lost 2 bases, J lost 1 base, and 12 bases lay in between. CDR3 in DNA: TGTGCCAGCAGCGTCCTATCGAGCCTCCAAGAGACCCAGTACTTC. Translation: CASSVLSSLQETQYF.

The chain couples TRBV12-3 or TRBV12-4 to TRBJ1-1, with D unclear. This CDR3 region has 13 residues. Trimming removed 4 bases from V and 5 bases from J, with 11 bases in between. In nucleotides, the CDR3 is TGTGCCAGCAGTTACGACGCGAGGACTGAAGCTTTCTTT. This codes for CASSYDARTEAFF.

The V and J genes are TRBV14 and TRBJ1-2; D possibly corresponds to TRBD1 (6 bases). Trimming cost V 4 bases and J 4 bases, with 13 bases left between them. The CDR3 is 14 amino acids. Germline CDR1 and CDR2: SGHDN and FVKESK. The CDR3 nucleotides read TGTGCCAGCAGCCGAGATACAGGGCTCTATGGCTACACCTTC. Protein product: CASSRDTGLYGYTF. Variable domain in full (rest from reference TRBV14 and TRBJ1-2): EAGVTQFPSHSVIEKGQTVTLRCDPISGHDNLYWYRRVMGKEIKFLLHFVKESKQDESGMPNNRFLAERTGGTYSTLKVQPAELEDSGVYFCASSRDTGLYGYTFGSGTRLTVV.

This clone was found once. V usage is TRBV27 and J usage is TRBJ1-4; tentative D call: TRBD1 (6 bases). Germline CDR1 MNHEY, CDR2 SMNVEV (reference sequence). The CDR3 length is 15 residues. The V end was cut by 6 bases, the J end by 4 bases, with 15 bases between. In nucleotides, the CDR3 is TGTGCCAGCAGCAAAACAGGGCTCTATAATGAAAAACTGTTTTTT. The encoded protein is CASSKTGLYNEKLFF.

The J gene is TRBJ2-7, the V gene TRBV7-3, with 9 positions matching TRBD2. Trimming at V came to 6 bases and at J to 3 bases, leaving 6 bases not matched to a gene. This CDR3 spans 14 amino acids. CDR1 is SGHTA, CDR2 FQGTGA, per germline. DNA of the CDR3: TGTGCCAGCAGTCCCAATAGCGGGAGCTACGAGCAGTACTTC. Protein product: CASSPNSGSYEQYF.

This sequence joins TRBV18 and TRBJ1-5; 11 nucleotides match TRBD1. V was clipped by 5 bases and J by 3 bases; unmatched bases: 6. The CDR3 consists of 16 residues. Germline V gene data show CDR1 as KGHSH and CDR2 as LQKENI. As DNA, the CDR3 is TGTGCCAGCTCATCAGGACAGGGGGCGGACAATCAGCCCCAGCATTTT. Protein sequence: CASSSGQGADNQPQHF.

This clone appeared once. V is TRBV2 and J is TRBJ2-1; 9 bases map to TRBD1. There are 14 residues in the CDR3. Germline trimming cut 7 bases from V and 7 bases from J; bases unmatched to any gene: 8. Per germline, CDR1 SNHLY and CDR2 FYNNEI. This CDR3 reads CASKKQGAGNEQFF. CDR3 nucleotide sequence: TGTGCCAGCAAAAAACAGGGGGCAGGAAATGAGCAGTTCTTC.

This chain connects TRBV5-4 to TRBJ2-1, with TRBD1 matching 9 bases. Germline V gene lookup returns CDR1 SGHNT and CDR2 YYREEE (reference sequence). This CDR3 is built from 15 residues. Trimming at V came to 4 bases and at J to 6 bases, leaving 8 bases not matched to a gene. CDR3 in amino acids: CASSPGDRVGNEQFF. The CDR3 DNA follows: TGTGCCAGCAGCCCCGGGGACAGGGTGGGCAATGAGCAGTTCTTC.

V and J are TRBV12-2 and TRBJ2-1; the DNA was not compared with TRBD2, the D call given in the table. TRBV12-2 is a recognized pseudogene. This CDR3 region has 16 residues. CDR3 amino acids: CASRLVVREVYNEQFF. CDR3 DNA sequence: TGTGCAAGTCGCTTAGTGGTGCGGGAGGTCTACAATGAGCAGTTCTTC.

This rearrangement joins TRBV18 to TRBJ1-1; D remains ambiguous. The CDR3 consists of 15 residues. V lost 0 bases and J 4 bases, leaving 12 bases between the germline ends. The germline CDR1 and CDR2 sequences are KGHSH and LQKENI. The CDR3 coding sequence is TGTGCCAGCTCACCACCTAGGGCGGGCGGCACTGAAGCTTTCTTT. Protein product: CASSPPRAGGTEAFF. Looking up the rest from reference TRBV18 and TRBJ1-1 gives the full variable domain: NAGVMQNPRHLVRRRGQEARLRCSPMKGHSHVYWYRQLPEEGLKFMVYLQKENIIDESGMPKERFSAEFPKEGPSILRIQQVVRGDSAAYFCASSPPRAGGTEAFFGQGTRLTVV.

The chain is built from TRBV3-1 (or the pseudogene TRBV3-2) and TRBJ1-1; the D is unclear. The CDR3 covers 14 residues. The germline V and J ends were trimmed by 3 bases and 1 base, with 9 bases remaining between them. From germline, CDR1 is LGHDT and CDR2 YNNKEL (reference sequence). CDR3 in DNA: TGTGCCAGCAGCCATGCAGGAAAGAACACTGAAGCTTTCTTT. Translated: CASSHAGKNTEAFF.

The genes are TRBV11-2 and TRBJ1-6; TRBD1 matches at 11 bases. Germline CDR1 SGHAT, CDR2 FQNNGV. The CDR3 covers 16 residues. V was pared by 3 bases and J by 10 bases, with 8 bases of the junction left unmatched. The CDR3 region is CASSLGGTGGSSPLHF. DNA for the CDR3: TGTGCCAGCAGCTTGGGAGGGACAGGGGGTAGCTCACCCCTCCACTTT.

V and J are TRBV7-2 and TRBJ2-7, with TRBD2 identical over 12 bases. The CDR3 consists of 15 residues. Germline CDR1 SGHTA, CDR2 FQGNSA. V shed 5 bases, J shed 2 bases, and the junction held 4 bases outside the gene matches. The CDR3 sequence: CASSTRTSGAYEQYF. Written as DNA, the CDR3 is TGTGCCAGCAGCACCCGGACTAGCGGGGCCTACGAGCAGTACTTC.

The rearrangement uses TRBV3-1 (or the pseudogene TRBV3-2) and TRBJ1-2; TRBD1 matches at 8 bases. Germline CDR1 is LGHDT and CDR2 is YNNKEL (reference sequence). The CDR3 spans 13 residues. J gave up 8 bases and V 4 bases, and 6 bases lay outside the gene matches. The CDR3 protein is CASSPGQGQGYTF. In nucleotides, the CDR3 is TGTGCCAGCAGCCCCGGACAGGGACAAGGCTACACCTTC.

J is TRBJ1-6 and V is TRBV28; possible D gene TRBD1, 6 bases. CDR3 size: 14 residues. V gave up 6 bases and J gave up 7 bases, with 13 bases separating them. Germline V CDR1 and CDR2: MDHEN, SYDVKM. The CDR3 DNA reads as TGTGCCAGCAGCCCGTCAGGGGCCAATTCACCCCTCCACTTT. Amino acids: CASSPSGANSPLHF.

The J gene is TRBJ2-1, the V gene TRBV7-9; possible D gene TRBD2, 7 bases. V dropped 5 bases and J dropped 4 bases, with 18 bases sitting between them. The CDR3 has 16 amino acids. The germline V gene has CDR1 SEHNR and CDR2 FQNEAQ (reference sequence). CDR3 sequence reads: CASSLLAGQGYNEQFF. CDR3 in DNA: TGTGCCAGCAGCCTCTTAGCGGGCCAGGGGTACAATGAGCAGTTCTTC.